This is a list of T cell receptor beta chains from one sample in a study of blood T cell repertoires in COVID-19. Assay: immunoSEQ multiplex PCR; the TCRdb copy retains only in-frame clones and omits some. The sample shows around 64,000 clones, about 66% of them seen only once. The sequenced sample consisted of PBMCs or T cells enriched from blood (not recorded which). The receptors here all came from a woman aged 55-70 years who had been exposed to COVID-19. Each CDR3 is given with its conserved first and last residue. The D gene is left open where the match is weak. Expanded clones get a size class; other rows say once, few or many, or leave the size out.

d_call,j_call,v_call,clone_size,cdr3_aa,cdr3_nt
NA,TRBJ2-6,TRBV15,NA,CATSRTVTGANVLTF,TGTGCCACCAGCAGAACAGTTACTGGGGCCAACGTCCTGACTTTC
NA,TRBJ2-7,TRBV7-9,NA,CASSLTSVSSYEQYF,TGTGCCAGCAGCTTGACGAGCGTCAGCTCCTACGAGCAGTACTTC
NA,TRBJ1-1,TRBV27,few,CASSFSGVPNTEAFF,TGTGCCAGCAGTTTCTCAGGGGTCCCTAACACTGAAGCTTTCTTT
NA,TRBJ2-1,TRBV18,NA,CASSLLGLEYNEQFF,TGTGCCAGCTCACTCCTCGGACTCGAATACAATGAGCAGTTCTTC
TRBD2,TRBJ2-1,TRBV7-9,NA,CASSLNPLISGGNNEQFF,TGTGCCAGCAGCTTAAACCCCTTGATTAGCGGGGGTAACAATGAGCAGTTCTTC
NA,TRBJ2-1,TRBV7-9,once,CASSPDGGNYNEQFF,TGTGCCAGCAGCCCGGACGGGGGAAACTACAATGAGCAGTTCTTC
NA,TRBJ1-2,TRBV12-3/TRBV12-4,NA,CASSRQVYGYTF,TGTGCCAGCAGTAGGCAGGTCTACGGCTACACCTTC
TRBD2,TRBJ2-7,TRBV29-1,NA,CSGLLAGDSYEQYF,TGCAGCGGCCTACTAGCGGGGGACTCCTACGAGCAGTACTTC
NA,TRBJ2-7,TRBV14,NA,CASSTTGTGEQYF,TGTGCCAGCAGCACTACAGGGACGGGGGAGCAGTACTTC
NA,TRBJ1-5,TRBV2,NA,CASSKQNQPQHF,TGTGCCAGCAGTAAACAGAATCAGCCCCAGCATTTT
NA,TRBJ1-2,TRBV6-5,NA,CASIAGTNYGYTF,TGTGCCAGCATAGCGGGGACTAACTATGGCTACACCTTC
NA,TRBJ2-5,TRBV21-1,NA,CASSKRGTEKETQYF,TGTGCCAGCAGCAAAAGGGGGACAGAGAAAGAGACCCAGTACTTC
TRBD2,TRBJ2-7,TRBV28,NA,CASSWASGSNEQYF,TGTGCCAGCAGTTGGGCTAGCGGGAGCAACGAGCAGTACTTC
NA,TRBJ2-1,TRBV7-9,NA,CASSLTTGSYNEQFF,TGTGCCAGCAGCTTGACGACGGGCTCCTACAATGAGCAGTTCTTC
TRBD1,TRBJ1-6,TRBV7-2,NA,CASRRDRGNSPLYF,TGTGCCAGCAGGCGGGACAGGGGAAATTCACCCCTCTACTTT
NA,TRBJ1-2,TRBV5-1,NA,CASSLPDYGYTF,TGCGCCAGCAGTCTCCCGGACTATGGCTACACCTTC
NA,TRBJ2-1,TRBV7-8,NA,CASSPRASYNEQFF,TGTGCCAGCAGCCCCAGGGCCTCCTACAATGAGCAGTTCTTC
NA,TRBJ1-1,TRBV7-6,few,CASSSFAGTEAFF,TGTGCCAGCAGCTCGTTCGCGGGGACTGAAGCTTTCTTT
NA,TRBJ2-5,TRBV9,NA,CASSVNGGLQETQYF,TGTGCCAGCAGCGTAAACGGGGGGCTCCAAGAGACCCAGTACTTC
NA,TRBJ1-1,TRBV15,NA,CATSREGALNTEAFF,TGTGCCACCAGCAGAGAGGGAGCCTTGAACACTGAAGCTTTCTTT
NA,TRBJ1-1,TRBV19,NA,CASSRDLGGTEAFF,TGTGCCAGTAGTAGGGACCTCGGAGGGACTGAAGCTTTCTTT
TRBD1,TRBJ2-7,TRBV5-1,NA,CASTDPRTGGSEQYF,TGCGCCAGCACCGATCCAAGGACAGGGGGCTCCGAGCAGTACTTC
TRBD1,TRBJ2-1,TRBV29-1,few,CSVRDRRSYNEQFF,TGCAGCGTTAGGGACAGACGATCCTACAATGAGCAGTTCTTC
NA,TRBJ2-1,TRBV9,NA,CASSLDWSSYNEQFF,TGTGCCAGCAGCCTTGACTGGAGCTCCTACAATGAGCAGTTCTTC
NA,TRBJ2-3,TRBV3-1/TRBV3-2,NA,CASSQTRSGYTDTQYF,TGTGCCAGCAGCCAAACCCGAAGCGGTTACACAGATACGCAGTATTTT
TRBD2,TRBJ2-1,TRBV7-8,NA,CASSSPESGSSNNEQFF,TGTGCCAGCAGCTCGCCTGAAAGCGGGAGTTCAAACAATGAGCAGTTCTTC
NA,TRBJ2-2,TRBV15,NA,CAYGREVAGELFF,TGTGCCTATGGGCGGGAAGTAGCCGGGGAGCTGTTTTTT
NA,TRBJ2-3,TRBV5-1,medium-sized,CASSLNSGITDTQYF,TGCGCCAGCAGCTTGAATTCCGGGATAACAGATACGCAGTATTTT
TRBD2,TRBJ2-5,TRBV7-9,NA,CASSLAGLAGGAETQYF,TGTGCCAGCAGCTTAGCCGGACTAGCGGGAGGGGCAGAGACCCAGTACTTC
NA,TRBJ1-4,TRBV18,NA,CASSPEGTEKLFF,TGTGCCAGCTCACCGGAGGGGACTGAAAAACTGTTTTTT
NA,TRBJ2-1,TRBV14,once,CASSPGGRNEQFF,TGTGCCAGCAGCCCCGGGGGGCGCAATGAGCAGTTCTTC
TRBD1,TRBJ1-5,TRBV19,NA,CACQTGQGANSNQPQHF,TGTGCCTGTCAAACGGGACAGGGCGCAAATAGCAATCAGCCCCAGCATTTT
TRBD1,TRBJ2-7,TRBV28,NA,CASLRSGTGLAEQYF,TGTGCCAGCCTACGATCCGGGACAGGTCTGGCCGAGCAGTACTTC
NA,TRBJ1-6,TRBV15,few,CATSRGASYNSPLHF,TGTGCCACCAGCAGAGGAGCCTCCTATAATTCACCCCTCCACTTT
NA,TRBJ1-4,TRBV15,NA,CATSRDQGSNEKLFF,TGTGCCACCAGCAGAGATCAAGGGAGCAATGAAAAACTGTTTTTT
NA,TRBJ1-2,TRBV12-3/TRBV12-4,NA,CASTYAANYGYTF,TGTGCCAGCACCTACGCCGCTAACTATGGCTACACCTTC
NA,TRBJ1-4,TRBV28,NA,CASSLWGSSGEKLFF,TGTGCCAGCAGTTTATGGGGTTCTTCGGGAGAAAAACTGTTTTTT
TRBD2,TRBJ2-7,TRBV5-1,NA,CASSPSGSPSNSYEQYF,TGCGCCAGCAGCCCTAGCGGGAGCCCGTCTAACTCCTACGAGCAGTACTTC
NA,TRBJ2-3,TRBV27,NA,CASKQQGTDTQYF,TGTGCCAGCAAACAACAGGGCACAGATACGCAGTATTTT
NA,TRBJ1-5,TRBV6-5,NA,CASRPTYNQPQHF,TGTGCCAGCAGGCCTACCTACAATCAGCCCCAGCATTTT
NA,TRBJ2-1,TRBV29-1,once,CSVEEATKLINEQFF,TGCAGCGTTGAAGAGGCCACCAAGTTGATCAATGAGCAGTTCTTC
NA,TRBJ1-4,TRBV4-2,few,CASSQEWYSQTTNEKLFF,TGTGCCAGCAGCCAAGAGTGGTACAGTCAGACAACTAATGAAAAACTGTTTTTT
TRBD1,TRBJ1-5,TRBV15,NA,CATSRDHRGANQPQHF,TGTGCCACCAGCAGAGACCACAGGGGGGCTAATCAGCCCCAGCATTTT
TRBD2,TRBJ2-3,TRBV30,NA,CAWSVSRGGYTDTQYF,TGTGCCTGGAGTGTATCGCGGGGGGGCTACACAGATACGCAGTATTTT